The 24 T cell receptor beta chains listed next were all sequenced from one sample in a study of regulatory T cells in long-lasting Graves disease. Time point specified: newly diagnosed GD, antithyroid drugs for less than 3 months. There was RNA extracted from PBMCs, and the TCR library was made from it. Assembly of TCR beta libraries relied on iRepertoire HTBI primers together with Arm-PCR of CDR3 regions. TCRdb independently ran MiXCR on the multiplex PCR reads; one entry per CDR3 protein. The sample contains under 800,000 distinct CDR3 sequences, 16% of which appear only once. Another study also made use of these data, one on T cells in Graves' hyperthyroidism and ophthalmopathy.

The sequencing used peripheral blood mononuclear cells (PBMCs), collected at new diagnosis, from a patient treated with antithyroid drugs. Source of these receptors: a woman under 40 with Graves disease.

CDR3 sequence reads: CASSVGAAPPQFF. Written as DNA, the CDR3 is TGTGCCAGCAGCGTAGGGGCAGCTCCGCCGCAGTTCTTC. The rearrangement links TRBV9 to TRBJ2-1; no definite D call. The CDR3 totals 13 residues. Trimming pared 0 bases from V and 12 bases from J, leaving 13 bases between. CDR1 SGDLS and CDR2 YYNGEE come from the germline V gene. The full variable domain, in which reference TRBV9 and TRBJ2-1 provide the parts outside the CDR3, is DSGVTQTPKHLITATGQRVTLRCSPRSGDLSVYWYQQSLDQGLQFLIQYYNGEERAKGNILERFSAQQFPDLHSELNLSSLELGDSALYFCASSVGAAPPQFFGPGTRLTVL.

In this sample, this clonotype turned up a few times. The J gene is TRBJ1-2, the V gene TRBV29-1; D is ambiguous. The CDR3 loop spans 13 amino acids. Germline V gene sequence: CDR1 SQVTM, CDR2 ANQGSEA. V gave up 2 bases and J gave up 6 bases, with 13 bases separating them. This chain's CDR3 is CSVESPDGNGYTF. CDR3 nucleotides: TGCAGCGTTGAATCGCCGGACGGTAATGGCTACACCTTC.

This clonotype occurred many times. This chain uses TRBV2 with TRBJ2-6; D is uncertain. CDR3 length: 15 amino acids. V lost 8 bases to trimming and J lost 0 bases, with 11 bases between them. The germline gives CDR1 SNHLY, CDR2 FYNNEI. The CDR3 loop reads CASAAGYSGANVLTF. The CDR3 DNA reads TGTGCCAGCGCGGCAGGATACTCTGGGGCCAACGTCCTGACTTTC.

This clonotype was observed many times. This chain links TRBV5-1 with TRBJ1-1, with D perhaps TRBD1 (6 bases). The length of the CDR3 is 12 residues. The germline gives CDR1 SGHRS, CDR2 YFSETQ. Trimming took 5 bases from V and 6 from J, leaving 11 bases between them. The CDR3 DNA follows: TGCGCCAGCAGACAGGGAGGATCTGAAGCTTTCTTT. Translation: CASRQGGSEAFF.

Only a few counts were recorded for this clonotype. The CDR3: CSAQTREGTGANVLTF. The CDR3 region has the DNA TGCAGTGCGCAAACCCGAGAGGGCACTGGGGCCAACGTCCTGACTTTC. V usage is TRBV20-1 and J usage is TRBJ2-6; D might be TRBD2 (5 bases). Trimming left V 6 bases short and J 2 bases short, with 17 bases between. CDR1 and CDR2 from the germline V gene are DFQATT and SNEGSKA (reference sequence). This CDR3 is built from 16 residues.

The gene calls are TRBV4-1 and TRBJ1-4; D gene uncertain. This CDR3 has 15 amino acids. The germline gives CDR1 MGHRA, CDR2 YSYEKL. Deletions cut 1 base from V and 5 bases from J, with 11 bases between. The DNA for the CDR3 is TGCGCCAGCAGCCAAGTAGGGCTGTGGAATGAAAAACTGTTTTTT. The encoded protein is CASSQVGLWNEKLFF.

This clonotype was found many times. This chain joins TRBV20-1 and TRBJ2-5, with no clear D. The CDR3 spans 14 residues. Between the trimmed V and J ends, which lost 0 bases and 1 base, there was a span of 9 bases. Per germline, CDR1 DFQATT and CDR2 SNEGSKA (reference sequence). The CDR3 spells CSARDWVVQETQYF. The CDR3 region has the DNA TGCAGTGCTAGAGATTGGGTTGTCCAAGAGACCCAGTACTTC.

The V and J genes are TRBV9 and TRBJ2-2, with D perhaps matching TRBD2 (5 bases). Germline-derived CDR1 and CDR2 are SGDLS and YYNGEE. Between the trimmed V and J ends, which lost 0 bases and 6 bases, there was a span of 9 bases. The CDR3 has 14 amino acids. The CDR3 loop reads CASSVEFGAGELFF. DNA for the CDR3: TGTGCCAGCAGCGTAGAATTCGGGGCCGGGGAGCTGTTTTTT. The full variable domain, with the rest looked up from reference TRBV9 and TRBJ2-2, is DSGVTQTPKHLITATGQRVTLRCSPRSGDLSVYWYQQSLDQGLQFLIQYYNGEERAKGNILERFSAQQFPDLHSELNLSSLELGDSALYFCASSVEFGAGELFFGEGSRLTVL.

Comment on this clonotype: This may come from a read error, since a much larger clone is one base off. V gene TRBV28 combines with J gene TRBJ2-5; D not resolved. Per the germline V gene, CDR1 is MDHEN and CDR2 is SYDVKM. The CDR3 runs to 12 residues. Here the CDR3 DNA reads TGTGCCAGCAGGGAAAACCAAGAGACCCAGCACTTC. Protein sequence: CASRENQETQHF.

This clonotype has just a few counts. The chain is built from TRBV19 and TRBJ2-1; D gene uncertain. The CDR3 runs to 14 residues. V lost 6 bases to trimming and J lost 9 bases, with 18 bases between them. The germline gives CDR1 LNHDA, CDR2 SQIVND (reference sequence). The CDR3 reads CASSPTAIVAEQFF. The CDR3 nucleotides read TGTGCCAGTAGCCCAACCGCCATAGTCGCTGAGCAGTTCTTC.

This clonotype occurred many times. This sequence joins TRBV28 and TRBJ1-4; possibly TRBD1 for D (5 bases). The CDR3 length is 14 residues. Per the germline V gene, CDR1 is MDHEN and CDR2 is SYDVKM. Deletions cut 5 bases from V and 8 bases from J, with 15 bases between. CDR3 loop: CASSLVGAIEKLFF. The CDR3 nucleotides read TGTGCCAGCAGTCTCGTCGGGGCCATAGAAAAACTGTTTTTT.

This chain joins TRBV5-6 and TRBJ1-1; D may be TRBD1 (5 bases). V was cut by 0 bases and J by 5 bases, with 17 bases left in between. This CDR3 has 16 amino acids. Germline V gene data show CDR1 as SGHDT and CDR2 as YYEEEE. Here the CDR3 reads CASSLGRGPDKTEAFF. The CDR3 bases are TGTGCCAGCAGCTTGGGAAGGGGACCCGATAAGACTGAAGCTTTCTTT.

This clonotype was detected many times. The rearrangement links TRBV15 to TRBJ2-3, with 9 bases identical to TRBD1. CDR3 length: 13 amino acids. Looked up from germline, CDR1 is LNHNV and CDR2 is YYDKDF (reference sequence). V dropped 8 bases and J dropped 4; count of bases not matched to a gene: 4. CDR3 loop: CATGTGNADTQYF. CDR3 DNA sequence: TGTGCCACCGGGACAGGGAACGCAGATACGCAGTATTTT.

This clonotype has a handful of counts. This chain connects TRBV5-1 to TRBJ1-3, with 9 bases identical to TRBD1. The CDR3 sequence is 14 residues long. CDR1 and CDR2 from the germline V gene are SGHRS and YFSETQ. The ends lost 6 bases at V and 1 base at J; junction bases unmatched: 2. For the CDR3, the DNA is TGCGCCAGCAAAGGGACAGGGTCTGGAAACACCATATATTTT. It yields the protein CASKGTGSGNTIYF.

This clonotype showed up just a few times. The rearrangement uses TRBV7-2 and TRBJ1-3; D gene ambiguous. Germline CDR1 SGHTA, CDR2 FQGNSA. The V and J ends lost 6 bases and 4 bases respectively, with 13 bases between them. This CDR3 region has 14 residues. The DNA for the CDR3 is TGTGCCAGCAGAACCGGTCCGAGCGGAAACACCATATATTTT. It yields the protein CASRTGPSGNTIYF. The full variable domain, its missing parts supplied by reference TRBV7-2 and TRBJ1-3, is GAGVSQSPSNKVTEKGKDVELRCDPISGHTALYWYRQSLGQGLEFLIYFQGNSAPDKSGLPSDRFSAERTGGSVSTLTIQRTQQEDSAVYLCASRTGPSGNTIYFGEGSWLTVV.

This clonotype has a handful of counts. The chain uses TRBV24-1 and TRBJ2-2; weak D call: TRBD1 (6 bases). Deletions cut 4 bases from V and 5 bases from J, with 25 bases between. This CDR3 comprises 19 residues. Germline values: CDR1 KGHDR, CDR2 SFDVKD. CDR3 sequence reads: CATSEKDRLTGPLTGELFF. The CDR3, as DNA: TGTGCCACCAGTGAGAAGGACAGACTGACGGGACCCTTGACCGGGGAGCTGTTTTTT.

This clonotype was seen repeatedly, ten times or more. The chain joins TRBV2 to TRBJ2-1, with 8 nucleotides matching TRBD2. V shed 8 bases, J shed 5 bases, and the junction held 17 bases outside the gene matches. The CDR3 consists of 17 residues. Germline V gene sequence: CDR1 SNHLY, CDR2 FYNNEI. CDR3 protein: CASSTRGAGGSHNEQFF. As DNA, the CDR3 is TGTGCCAGCTCCACACGGGGCGCGGGAGGTTCGCACAATGAGCAGTTCTTC.

This clonotype was recorded a few times. The V and J genes are TRBV6-1 and TRBJ2-3; D unresolved. The germline V gene encodes CDR1 MNHNS and CDR2 SASEGT. The germline V and J ends were trimmed by 6 bases and 1 base, with 14 bases remaining between them. This CDR3 is 15 amino acids long. The CDR3 nucleotides are TGTGCCAGCAGAAATCTGGAAATGGGCACAGATACGCAGTATTTT. Its translation: CASRNLEMGTDTQYF.

V usage is TRBV19 and J usage is TRBJ2-1, with TRBD2 matching over 8 bases. The V gene end was trimmed by 1 base and the J gene end by 0 bases; junction bases not matched to a gene: 2. Germline CDR1 LNHDA, CDR2 SQIVND (reference sequence). The CDR3 length is 16 residues. CDR3 DNA: TGTGCCAGTAGTATAGGGAGCGGGAGCTCCTACAATGAGCAGTTCTTC. Translation gives CASSIGSGSSYNEQFF.

The rearrangement uses TRBV30 and TRBJ2-3; 9 nucleotides align to TRBD2. Germline CDR1 and CDR2: GTSNPN and SVGIG (reference sequence). The junction had 22 bases not matched to a gene; V was cut back by 5 bases and J by 4 bases. The CDR3 is 19 amino acids. The CDR3 nucleotides are TGTGCCTGGTTTGCCCGGTACCCTAGCGGGGCCCGGGGTCCAGATACGCAGTATTTT. Its translation: CAWFARYPSGARGPDTQYF.

This clonotype was seen at least ten times. This chain joins TRBV28 and TRBJ1-5; a possible D gene is TRBD1 (6 bases). With 4 bases removed from V and 0 bases from J, the gap between germline ends came to 16 bases. This CDR3 has 17 amino acids. The germline V gene has CDR1 MDHEN and CDR2 SYDVKM. The CDR3 loop reads CASSSSGAGYSNQPQHF. The CDR3 DNA reads as TGTGCCAGCAGTTCCTCGGGGGCAGGCTATAGCAATCAGCCCCAGCATTTT.

This clonotype was counted only a few times. CDR3 protein: CASSPEENQPQHF. As DNA, the CDR3 is TGTGCCAGCTCACCAGAGGAAAATCAGCCCCAGCATTTT. This chain uses TRBV18 with TRBJ1-5; D remains unclear. There are 13 residues in the CDR3. Looked up from germline, CDR1 is KGHSH and CDR2 is LQKENI. The ends were cut back, 2 bases at V and 4 bases at J, with 6 bases in the middle.

The sample holds many counts of this clonotype. The V and J genes are TRBV10-3 and TRBJ1-2; 10 bases are shared with TRBD1. The CDR3 consists of 13 residues. CDR1 is ENHRY, CDR2 SYGVKD, per germline. The junction had 5 bases not matched to a gene; V was cut back by 6 bases and J by 7 bases. CDR3 sequence: CAISPGTGAGYTF. The DNA of the CDR3 is TGTGCCATCAGCCCCGGGACAGGGGCTGGCTACACCTTC.

This clonotype was counted at least ten times. This chain uses TRBV11-2 with TRBJ1-1; tentative D call: TRBD1 (6 bases). The germline V gene has CDR1 SGHAT and CDR2 FQNNGV. The V gene lost 3 bases and the J gene lost 4 bases, with 21 bases spanning the gap. This CDR3 has 17 amino acids. CDR3 region: CASSFNHRASWGTEAFF. The CDR3 coding sequence is TGTGCCAGCAGCTTCAATCACAGGGCCTCATGGGGCACTGAAGCTTTCTTT.